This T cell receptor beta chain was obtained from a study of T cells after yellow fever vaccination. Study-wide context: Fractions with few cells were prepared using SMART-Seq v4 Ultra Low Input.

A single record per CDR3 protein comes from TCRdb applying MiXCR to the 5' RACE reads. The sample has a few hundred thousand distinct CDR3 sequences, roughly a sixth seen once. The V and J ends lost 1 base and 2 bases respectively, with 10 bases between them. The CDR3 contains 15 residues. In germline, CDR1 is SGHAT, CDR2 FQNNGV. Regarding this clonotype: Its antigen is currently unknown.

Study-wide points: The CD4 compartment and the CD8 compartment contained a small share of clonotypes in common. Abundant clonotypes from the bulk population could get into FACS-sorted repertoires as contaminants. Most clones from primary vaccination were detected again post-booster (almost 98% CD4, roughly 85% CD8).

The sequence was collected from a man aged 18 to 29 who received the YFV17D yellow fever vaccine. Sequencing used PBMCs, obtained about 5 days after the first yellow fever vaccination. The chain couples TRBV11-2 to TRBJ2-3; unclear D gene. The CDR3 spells CASSLGLVVTDTQYF. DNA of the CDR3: TGTGCCAGCAGCTTAGGCCTGGTCGTCACAGATACGCAGTATTTT.